Listed here are 18 T cell receptor beta chains from one sample, sequenced in a study of immune cell composition in non-small cell lung cancer. This table comes from immunoSEQ multiplex PCR, and its TCRdb copy is limited to in-frame clones, with some not included. The sample consists of some 11,000 clones, 50% to 75% of them appearing once. The specimen sequenced was lung tumor tissue. The receptors were sampled from a human donor with non-small cell lung cancer.

The chain couples TRBV7-2 to TRBJ2-1; weak D call: TRBD2 (5 bases). Trimming shortened V by 4 bases and J by 1 base, and 14 bases separated the two germline ends. CDR1 is SGHTA, CDR2 FQGNSA, per germline. The CDR3 is made up of 16 amino acids. The CDR3, as DNA: TGTGCCAGCAGCTACGCTTCGGGCGGGTCCTACAATGAGCAGTTCTTC. As protein: CASSYASGGSYNEQFF.

The chain combines TRBV5-5 with TRBJ1-1; D ambiguous. Germline CDR1 SGHKS, CDR2 YYEKEE (reference sequence). CDR3 length: 16 amino acids. V dropped 4 bases and J dropped 8 bases, with 24 bases sitting between them. The CDR3 spells CASSIIRGSFLEEAFF. CDR3 DNA sequence: TGTGCCAGCAGCATCATCCGCGGCAGCTTCCTCGAGGAAGCTTTCTTT.

The rearrangement links TRBV7-8 to TRBJ2-3; the match to TRBD2 covers 14 bases. CDR1 is SGHVS, CDR2 FQNEAQ, per germline. The junction had 6 bases not matched to a gene; V was cut back by 5 bases and J by 5 bases. CDR3 length: 16 residues. CDR3 nucleotides: TGTGCCAGCAGCCGAGTGGGACTAGCGGGAGAAGATACGCAGTATTTT. Translated: CASSRVGLAGEDTQYF. Filled out from reference TRBV7-8 and TRBJ2-3, the complete variable domain reads GAGVSQSPRYKVAKRGQDVALRCDPISGHVSLFWYQQALGQGPEFLTYFQNEAQLDKSGLPSDRFFAERPEGSVSTLKIQRTQQEDSAVYLCASSRVGLAGEDTQYFGPGTRLTVL.

CDR3 nucleotides: TGTGCCAGCAGCTCACCCGGGACAGCCCTATACAATGAGCAGTTCTTC. It encodes CASSSPGTALYNEQFF. V and J are TRBV7-9 and TRBJ2-1; 7 bases match TRBD1. V lost 4 bases and J lost 4; bases outside the gene matches: 10. From germline, CDR1 is SEHNR and CDR2 FQNEAQ (reference sequence). The CDR3 covers 16 residues.

CDR3 coding DNA: TGTGCCAGCAGCTTAGGACTAGCGGGACCAAGCACAGATACGCAGTATTTT. Protein sequence: CASSLGLAGPSTDTQYF. The rearrangement uses TRBV11-3 and TRBJ2-3; 11 nucleotides align to TRBD2. The CDR3 length is 17 residues. Per the germline V gene, CDR1 is SGHNT and CDR2 is YENEEA. J was trimmed by 0 bases and V by 1 base; bases with no gene match: 3.

The rearrangement links TRBV4-3 to TRBJ2-5, with D perhaps TRBD2 (5 bases). Germline CDR1 and CDR2: LGHNA and YSLEER. V was trimmed by 4 bases and J by 5 bases, leaving 23 bases between them. There are 17 residues in the CDR3. The CDR3: CASSRSYSGVRRETQYF. The CDR3 DNA sequence: TGCGCCAGCAGCCGCTCCTATTCCGGGGTAAGGCGTGAGACCCAGTACTTC.

This chain connects TRBV2 to TRBJ2-5; D gene uncertain. V gave up 7 bases and J gave up 0 bases, with 12 bases separating them. There are 14 residues in the CDR3. CDR1 and CDR2 (germline): SNHLY, FYNNEI. In DNA, the CDR3 is TGTGCCAGCACCGAGATCCGGTACCAAGAGACCCAGTACTTC. Protein product: CASTEIRYQETQYF.

The J gene is TRBJ1-2, the V gene TRBV28; TRBD1 agrees at 8 bases. The CDR3 runs to 13 residues. Germline assignment: CDR1 MDHEN and CDR2 SYDVKM. Trimming at V came to 6 bases and at J to 3 bases, leaving 3 bases not matched to a gene. Here the CDR3 DNA reads TGTGCCAGCAGCCCGGACAGGGACTATGGCTACACCTTC. Its protein product is CASSPDRDYGYTF.

The chain combines TRBV9 with TRBJ1-3; D is ambiguous. The CDR3 loop spans 14 amino acids. Germline CDR1 reads SGDLS; CDR2 reads YYNGEE. Trimming left V 0 bases short and J 2 bases short, with 6 bases between. The CDR3 sequence is CASSVESPGNTIYF. As DNA, the CDR3 is TGTGCCAGCAGCGTAGAGAGCCCTGGAAACACCATATATTTT.

The rearrangement links TRBV18 to TRBJ1-5, with unresolved D. The germline gives CDR1 KGHSH, CDR2 LQKENI. The CDR3 is made up of 13 amino acids. V lost 2 bases and J lost 6, with 8 bases in between. CDR3 bases: TGTGCCAGCTCACCAGCTTCGGGTCAGCCCCAGCATTTT. Its protein product is CASSPASGQPQHF.

This clone was detected once. J is TRBJ2-2 and V is TRBV6-4; weak D call: TRBD2 (5 bases). Germline V gene data show CDR1 as MRHNA and CDR2 as SNTAGT. This CDR3 has 14 residues. V was cut by 7 bases and J by 4 bases, with 13 bases left in between. CDR3 nucleotides: TGTGCCAGCACCCCCCGCGCGGGCACCGGGGAGCTGTTTTTT. It yields the protein CASTPRAGTGELFF.

The chain is built from TRBV29-1 and TRBJ2-3; D remains ambiguous. The CDR3 spans 12 residues. Trimming left V 1 base short and J 3 bases short, with 5 bases between. The germline gives CDR1 SQVTM, CDR2 ANQGSEA. CDR3 protein: CSVEVQTDTQYF. The CDR3, as DNA: TGCAGCGTTGAAGTTCAAACAGATACGCAGTATTTT.

The chain combines TRBV4-1 with TRBJ1-5; maybe TRBD1 (6 bases). The CDR3 has 15 amino acids. Germline lookup yields CDR1 MGHRA and CDR2 YSYEKL. Trimming pared 6 bases from V and 0 bases from J, leaving 12 bases between. This CDR3 reads CASRPQGNSNQPQHF. CDR3 in DNA: TGCGCCAGCAGACCACAGGGCAATAGCAATCAGCCCCAGCATTTT.

The chain uses TRBV29-1 and TRBJ2-3; 7 nucleotides match TRBD1. CDR3 length: 15 amino acids. Per the germline V gene, CDR1 is SQVTM and CDR2 is ANQGSEA. The ends lost 0 bases at V and 6 bases at J; junction bases unmatched: 9. The CDR3 DNA is TGCAGCGTTGAAGATCGAGGGACAGCAGGCGATACGCAGTATTTT. Translating gives CSVEDRGTAGDTQYF.

In DNA, the CDR3 is TGTGCCAGCAGTCGCCCTCCCGGGACTAACTCCTACGAGCAGTACTTC. Its protein is CASSRPPGTNSYEQYF. This chain connects TRBV28 to TRBJ2-7, with 7 bases matching TRBD2. J lost 0 bases, V lost 5 bases, and 10 bases had no gene match. Germline V gives CDR1 MDHEN, CDR2 SYDVKM. The CDR3 has 16 residues.

This clone appeared a few times. This chain connects TRBV28 to TRBJ2-7; D unresolved. The germline V gene has CDR1 MDHEN and CDR2 SYDVKM. V shed 5 bases and J shed 0 bases, with 14 bases lying between them. The length of the CDR3 is 15 residues. The CDR3 region is CASSDVAVSSYEQYF. CDR3 coding DNA: TGTGCCAGCAGTGATGTCGCGGTCTCCTCCTACGAGCAGTACTTC.

The rearrangement joins TRBV7-6 to TRBJ2-5; 10 positions agree with TRBD2. Trimming at V came to 0 bases and at J to 5 bases, leaving 6 bases not matched to a gene. The CDR3 spans 16 residues. Germline loops: CDR1 SGHVS, CDR2 FNYEAQ. The CDR3 nucleotides are TGTGCCAGCAGCTTAGCGGGTAGCGGGGGGACCGAGACCCAGTACTTC. This translates into CASSLAGSGGTETQYF.

The chain uses TRBV7-3 and TRBJ2-3; D perhaps matches TRBD2 (5 bases). The germline CDR1 and CDR2 sequences are SGHTA and FQGTGA. V shed 1 base and J shed 2 bases, with 7 bases lying between them. The CDR3 spans 14 residues. The CDR3 is CASSLMGATDTQYF. The DNA of the CDR3 is TGTGCCAGCAGCTTAATGGGAGCCACAGATACGCAGTATTTT.